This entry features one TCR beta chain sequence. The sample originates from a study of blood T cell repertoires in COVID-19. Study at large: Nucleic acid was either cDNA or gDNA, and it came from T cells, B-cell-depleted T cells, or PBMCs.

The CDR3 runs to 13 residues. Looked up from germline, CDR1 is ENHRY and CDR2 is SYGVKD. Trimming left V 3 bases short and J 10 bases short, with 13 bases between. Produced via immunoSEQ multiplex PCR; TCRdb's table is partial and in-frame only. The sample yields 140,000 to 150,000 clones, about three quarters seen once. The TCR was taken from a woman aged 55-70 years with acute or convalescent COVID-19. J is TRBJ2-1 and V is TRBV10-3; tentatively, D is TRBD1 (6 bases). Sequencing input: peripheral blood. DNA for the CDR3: TGTGCCATCAGTGACTACAGGGTCCGGGAGCAGTTCTTC. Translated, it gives CAISDYRVREQFF.